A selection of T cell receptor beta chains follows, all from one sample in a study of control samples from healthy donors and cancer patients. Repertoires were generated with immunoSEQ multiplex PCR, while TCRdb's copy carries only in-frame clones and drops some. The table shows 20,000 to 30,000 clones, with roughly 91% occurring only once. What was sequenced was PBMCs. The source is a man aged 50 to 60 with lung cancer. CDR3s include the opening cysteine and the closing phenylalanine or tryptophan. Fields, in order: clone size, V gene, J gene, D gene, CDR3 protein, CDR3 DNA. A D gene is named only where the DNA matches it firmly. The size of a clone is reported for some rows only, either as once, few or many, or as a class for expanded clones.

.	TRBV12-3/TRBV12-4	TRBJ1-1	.	CASSLDANTEAFF	TGTGCCAGCAGTTTGGACGCCAACACTGAAGCTTTCTTT
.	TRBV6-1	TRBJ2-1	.	CASSELGSREQFF	TGTGCCAGCAGTGAGTTGGGGTCGAGGGAGCAGTTCTTC
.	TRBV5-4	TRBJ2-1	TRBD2	CASILAGADEQFF	TGTGCCAGCATACTAGCGGGGGCCGATGAGCAGTTCTTC
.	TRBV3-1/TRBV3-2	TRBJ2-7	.	CASSLLGEQYF	TGTGCCAGCAGCCTTCTAGGCGAGCAGTACTTC
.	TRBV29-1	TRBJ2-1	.	CSGDRGSYNEQFF	TGCAGCGGAGATCGGGGTTCCTACAATGAGCAGTTCTTC
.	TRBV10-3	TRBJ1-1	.	CATGGATEAFF	TGTGCCACCGGGGGGGCCACTGAAGCTTTCTTT
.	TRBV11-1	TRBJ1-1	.	CASSLVSRLNTEAFF	TGTGCCAGCAGCTTAGTTAGCCGCTTGAACACTGAAGCTTTCTTT
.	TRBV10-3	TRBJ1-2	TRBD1	CAIRQTGDDYGYTF	TGTGCCATCAGGCAGACAGGGGACGACTATGGCTACACCTTC
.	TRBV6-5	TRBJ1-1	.	CASSYFGNTEAFF	TGTGCCAGCAGTTACTTTGGGAACACTGAAGCTTTCTTT
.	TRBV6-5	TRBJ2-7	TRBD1	CASRTGTGELHEQYF	TGTGCCAGCAGGACCGGGACAGGGGAACTCCACGAGCAGTACTTC
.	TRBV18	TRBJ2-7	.	CASSPPERSSEQYF	TGTGCCAGCTCACCACCGGAAAGGTCCTCCGAGCAGTACTTC
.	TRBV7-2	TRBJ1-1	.	CASSPQADTEAFF	TGTGCCAGCAGCCCTCAGGCGGACACTGAAGCTTTCTTT
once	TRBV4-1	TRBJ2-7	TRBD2	CASSPRVSGGGLYEQYF	TGCGCCAGCAGCCCCCGGGTGTCGGGGGGGGGACTATACGAGCAGTACTTC
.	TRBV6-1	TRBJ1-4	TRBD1	CASSVKGAKATNEKLFF	TGTGCCAGCAGTGTTAAGGGGGCCAAAGCAACTAATGAAAAACTGTTTTTT
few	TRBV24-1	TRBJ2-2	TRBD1	CATRQGAEAGELFF	TGTGCCACCAGACAGGGGGCTGAGGCCGGGGAGCTGTTTTTT
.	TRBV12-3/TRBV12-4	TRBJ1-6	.	CASSFGRASPLHF	TGTGCCAGCAGTTTTGGCAGGGCCTCACCCCTCCACTTT
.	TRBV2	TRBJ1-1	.	CASSEERRAFEAFF	TGTGCCAGCAGTGAAGAGAGGCGGGCCTTCGAAGCTTTCTTT
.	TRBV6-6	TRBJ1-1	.	CAIAWGGEYAEAFF	TGTGCCATAGCTTGGGGGGGCGAATATGCTGAAGCTTTCTTT
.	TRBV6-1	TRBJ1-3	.	CASSEVHDGGSGNTIYF	TGTGCCAGCAGTGAAGTGCATGACGGCGGCTCTGGAAACACCATATATTTT
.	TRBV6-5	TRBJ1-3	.	CASSGHSGNTIYF	TGTGCCAGCAGCGGACATTCTGGAAACACCATATATTTT
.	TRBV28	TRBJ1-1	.	CASNEGLVTENTEAFF	TGTGCCAGCAATGAAGGATTAGTAACGGAGAACACTGAAGCTTTCTTT
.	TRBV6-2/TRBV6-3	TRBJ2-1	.	CASSYQGREQFF	TGTGCCAGCAGTTACCAGGGGCGGGAGCAGTTCTTC
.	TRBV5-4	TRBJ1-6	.	CASSLVGTALHF	TGTGCCAGCAGCTTGGTGGGAACTGCCCTCCACTTT
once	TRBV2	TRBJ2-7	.	CASKGTGEQYF	TGTGCCAGCAAGGGTACGGGCGAGCAGTACTTC
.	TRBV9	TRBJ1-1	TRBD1	CASSVGSGQSNTEAFF	TGTGCCAGCAGCGTAGGGTCGGGACAGTCGAACACTGAAGCTTTCTTT
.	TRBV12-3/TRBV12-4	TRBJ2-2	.	CASKGGSTGELFF	TGTGCCAGCAAGGGGGGAAGCACCGGGGAGCTGTTTTTT
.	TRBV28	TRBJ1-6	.	CASSGGDSPLHF	TGTGCCAGCAGTGGGGGGGATTCACCCCTCCACTTT
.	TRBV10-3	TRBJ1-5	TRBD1	CAISPGTGFGGNQPQHF	TGTGCCATCAGTCCCGGGACAGGGTTCGGGGGCAATCAGCCCCAGCATTTT